Presented here are 26 T cell receptor beta chains from one specimen sequenced in a study of CD8 T cells in Susac syndrome. RNA was extracted with the RNeasy kit, and a quantity of roughly 0.45 to 1 ug was reverse transcribed using random hexamers. One entry per CDR3 protein results from TCRdb running MiXCR on the immunoSEQ multiplex PCR reads. The data hold 150,000 to 200,000 distinct CDR3 sequences, with about 93% observed a single time. Material: CD4+ T cells from PBMCs. These receptor sequences come from a human donor with multiple sclerosis.

The chain joins TRBV5-4 to TRBJ1-1; tentative D call: TRBD1 (6 bases). The CDR3 extends over 14 amino acids. Germline V gene data show CDR1 as SGHNT and CDR2 as YYREEE (reference sequence). The germline V and J ends were trimmed by 2 bases and 1 base, with 9 bases remaining between them. The chain's CDR3 is CASSLGGENTEAFF. CDR3 in DNA: TGTGCCAGCAGCTTAGGGGGAGAGAACACTGAAGCTTTCTTT.

V and J are TRBV28 and TRBJ2-7; 7 positions match TRBD1. The CDR3 consists of 13 residues. V shed 6 bases, J shed 7 bases, and the junction held 9 bases outside the gene matches. Germline V gene data show CDR1 as MDHEN and CDR2 as SYDVKM. CDR3 amino acids: CASRPTGSREQYF. CDR3 DNA: TGTGCCAGCAGACCGACAGGGTCGCGGGAGCAGTACTTC. The full variable domain, rest sourced from reference TRBV28 and TRBJ2-7, is DVKVTQSSRYLVKRTGEKVFLECVQDMDHENMFWYRQDPGLGLRLIYFSYDVKMKEKGDIPEGYSVSREKKERFSLILESASTNQTSMYLCASRPTGSREQYFGPGTRLTVT.

J is TRBJ1-2 and V is TRBV28; a possible D gene is TRBD1 (5 bases). Germline V gene data show CDR1 as MDHEN and CDR2 as SYDVKM. The V end lost 2 bases, the J end lost 4 bases, and 11 bases lay between the germline ends. The CDR3 totals 14 residues. The DNA of the CDR3 is TGTGCCAGCAGTTTAGCGGGACGGATCTATGGCTACACCTTC. It yields the protein CASSLAGRIYGYTF.

The chain uses TRBV6-2 or TRBV6-3 and TRBJ2-5; no clear D. Germline V gene data show CDR1 as MNHEY and CDR2 as SVGEGT. The CDR3 is made up of 14 amino acids. V shed 6 bases and J shed 2 bases, with 13 bases lying between them. The chain's CDR3 is CASSPTAVQETQYF. CDR3 DNA sequence: TGTGCCAGCAGCCCCACAGCCGTACAAGAGACCCAGTACTTC.

CDR3 sequence: CASREGGAHGYGYTF. In nucleotides, the CDR3 is TGTGCCAGCAGGGAGGGGGGGGCGCATGGCTATGGCTACACCTTC. The V and J genes are TRBV28 and TRBJ1-2; the D gene is possibly TRBD1 (6 bases). Germline loops: CDR1 MDHEN, CDR2 SYDVKM. CDR3 length: 15 residues. Trimming shortened V by 6 bases and J by 4 bases, and 18 bases separated the two germline ends.

The V call is TRBV20-1, the J call TRBJ1-1, with D perhaps matching TRBD1 (6 bases). Trimming shortened V by 5 bases and J by 1 base, and 11 bases separated the two germline ends. This CDR3 has 13 residues. Germline CDR1 and CDR2: DFQATT and SNEGSKA (reference sequence). The CDR3 spells CSAWTDRNTEAFF. The CDR3 DNA is TGCAGTGCTTGGACGGACAGGAACACTGAAGCTTTCTTT.

V and J are TRBV4-1 and TRBJ1-1; D uncertain. The germline V gene has CDR1 MGHRA and CDR2 YSYEKL. The V gene lost 4 bases and the J gene lost 2 bases, with 11 bases spanning the gap. The CDR3 spans 14 residues. CDR3 sequence reads: CASSPRFFNTEAFF. DNA for the CDR3: TGCGCCAGCAGCCCCCGATTCTTCAACACTGAAGCTTTCTTT.

The rearrangement links TRBV5-1 to TRBJ2-7; tentative D call: TRBD1 (6 bases). There are 14 residues in the CDR3. Trimming removed 4 bases at V and 0 bases at J, with 11 bases between. Per germline, CDR1 SGHRS and CDR2 YFSETQ. CDR3 coding DNA: TGCGCCAGCAGCGTAGGGGGATCCTCCTACGAGCAGTACTTC. It is translated as CASSVGGSSYEQYF.

The rearrangement uses TRBV12-3 or TRBV12-4 and TRBJ2-7, with D possibly being TRBD2 (5 bases). CDR3 length equals 13 residues. Trimming removed 3 bases from V and 9 bases from J, with 15 bases in between. The CDR3, as DNA: TGTGCCAGCAGTTTTGGGCCTAGGACTCCGCAGTACTTC. The encoded protein is CASSFGPRTPQYF.

The V and J genes are TRBV2 and TRBJ2-3; 9 nucleotides match TRBD2. V lost 8 bases and J lost 2; bases outside the gene matches: 5. This CDR3 is 14 amino acids long. Germline V CDR1 and CDR2: SNHLY, FYNNEI. The DNA of the CDR3 is TGTGCCAGCGGAAGCGGGGGGATCACAGATACGCAGTATTTT. Encoded protein: CASGSGGITDTQYF.

The chain links TRBV3-1 to TRBJ2-3; D possibly corresponds to TRBD2 (5 bases). The CDR3 runs 13 residues. Germline loops: CDR1 LGHDT, CDR2 YNNKEL (reference sequence). V was pared by 4 bases and J by 6 bases, with 11 bases between. Here the CDR3 reads CASSPVSGDTQYF. CDR3 bases: TGTGCCAGCAGCCCCGTCTCGGGGGATACGCAGTATTTT.

The chain couples TRBV23-1 to TRBJ1-6; 10 bases are a match to TRBD1. TRBV23-1 is classed as an ORF, of uncertain function. The ends lost 4 bases at V and 0 bases at J; junction bases unmatched: 21. This CDR3 has 23 amino acids. The CDR3 protein is CASSLNAGTGDLEESSYNSPLHF. The CDR3 DNA sequence: TGCGCCAGCAGTCTTAATGCCGGGACAGGGGACTTAGAGGAAAGCTCCTATAATTCACCCCTCCACTTT.

This chain uses TRBV6-2 or TRBV6-3 with TRBJ2-7; 10 nucleotides align to TRBD2. CDR1 is MNHEY, CDR2 SVGEGT, per germline. V gave up 5 bases and J gave up 5 bases; unmatched junction bases: 3. CDR3 length: 13 residues. CDR3 in DNA: TGTGCCAGCAGTCCTAGCGGGAGTAACGAGCAGTACTTC. Translated: CASSPSGSNEQYF.

This chain joins TRBV9 and TRBJ2-2; 10 bases map to TRBD2. Germline CDR1 SGDLS, CDR2 YYNGEE. The V gene end was trimmed by 4 bases and the J gene end by 7 bases; junction bases not matched to a gene: 10. The CDR3 is 16 amino acids. The CDR3 DNA follows: TGTGCCAGCAGCCCAGCATTACTAGCGGGGTTCGGGGAGCTGTTTTTT. It codes for CASSPALLAGFGELFF.

The V gene is TRBV29-1, the J gene TRBJ2-1, with 10 bases lining up with TRBD2. Germline CDR1 and CDR2: SQVTM and ANQGSEA. After removal of 4 bases from V and 5 bases from J, the junction contained 5 bases not matched to a gene. The CDR3 is 14 residues long. DNA of the CDR3: TGCAGCGTTGTGGGGACTAGCGCGAACAATGAGCAGTTCTTC. Translation gives CSVVGTSANNEQFF.

This clonotype has only one observation. This rearrangement joins TRBV27 to TRBJ1-4; D is uncertain. Per the germline V gene, CDR1 is MNHEY and CDR2 is SMNVEV (reference sequence). This CDR3 comprises 15 residues. The V and J ends lost 3 bases and 0 bases respectively, with 8 bases between them. DNA for the CDR3: TGTGCCAGCAGTTTTAGACCAGCAACTAATGAAAAACTGTTTTTT. Residues: CASSFRPATNEKLFF.

The rearrangement joins TRBV10-3 to TRBJ2-5; D is ambiguous. The V gene's germline CDR1 is ENHRY and CDR2 SYGVKD. There are 12 residues in the CDR3. Trimming shortened V by 6 bases and J by 7 bases, and 12 bases separated the two germline ends. This CDR3 reads CAIRGSRATQYF. DNA for the CDR3: TGTGCCATCAGGGGTAGCCGGGCGACCCAGTACTTC.

CDR3 sequence (DNA): TGCGCCAGCAGCTGGGGACAGGGGGCTGAAGCTTTCTTT. This encodes CASSWGQGAEAFF. The V gene is TRBV5-1, the J gene TRBJ1-1; 11 bases align to TRBD1. CDR1 and CDR2 from the germline V gene are SGHRS and YFSETQ. CDR3 size: 13 residues. The J segment lost 6 bases and the V segment lost 3 bases, leaving 1 base of the junction unmatched.

In its sample, this clonotype was seen once. The chain couples TRBV5-1 to TRBJ1-4, with D perhaps TRBD1 (6 bases). This CDR3 is 14 amino acids long. Looked up from germline, CDR1 is SGHRS and CDR2 is YFSETQ. Trimming took 5 bases from V and 8 from J, leaving 16 bases between them. CDR3 residues: CASRGGQRSEKLFF. CDR3 DNA sequence: TGCGCCAGCAGAGGCGGACAGCGAAGCGAAAAACTGTTTTTT.

The chain couples TRBV6-5 to TRBJ2-2; possibly TRBD2 for D (5 bases). CDR1 and CDR2 from the germline V gene are MNHEY and SVGAGI. CDR3 size: 13 residues. Trimming cost V 2 bases and J 7 bases, with 8 bases left between them. The CDR3 reads CASSYGLVGELFF. The CDR3 coding sequence is TGTGCCAGCAGTTACGGACTCGTCGGGGAGCTGTTTTTT.

The genes are TRBV28 and TRBJ2-7; D is perhaps TRBD2 (5 bases). The CDR3 runs to 15 residues. V was cut by 1 base and J by 0 bases, with 10 bases left in between. The germline V gene has CDR1 MDHEN and CDR2 SYDVKM. The CDR3 DNA follows: TGTGCCAGCAGTTTATTTGCGGGTAGCTCCTACGAGCAGTACTTC. It specifies CASSLFAGSSYEQYF.

The chain joins TRBV6-5 to TRBJ2-3; 10 bases map to TRBD2. The CDR3 length is 15 residues. Germline values: CDR1 MNHEY, CDR2 SVGAGI. Unmatched junction bases numbered 3, after V lost 4 bases and J lost 2 bases. DNA for the CDR3: TGTGCCAGCAGTTGGGGGACTAGCGCCACAGATACGCAGTATTTT. Translation gives CASSWGTSATDTQYF.

This clonotype was seen once. At one boundary the junction diverges from the germline segment, which might be a read error. The chain recombines TRBV6-2 or TRBV6-3 with TRBJ2-5, with a tentative D call TRBD2 (5 bases). This CDR3 is built from 13 residues. From germline, CDR1 is MNHEY and CDR2 SVGEGT. Here the CDR3 reads CASSYGGRFNLNF. CDR3 nucleotides: TGTGCCAGCAGTTACGGAGGACGGTTTAATCTCAACTTC.

This rearrangement joins TRBV5-1 to TRBJ1-2, with D tentatively TRBD1 (6 bases). The CDR3 length is 13 residues. The V gene lost 4 bases and the J gene lost 7 bases, with 14 bases spanning the gap. Per germline, CDR1 SGHRS and CDR2 YFSETQ. The CDR3, as DNA: TGCGCCAGCAGCCAAACGGACAGATCTGGCTACACCTTC. This gives the protein CASSQTDRSGYTF.

About this clonotype itself: The junction departs from the called germline gene at one end, perhaps through a read error. The chain has TRBV20-1 and TRBJ1-1, with TRBD1 identical over 10 bases. This CDR3 is 13 amino acids long. Germline loops: CDR1 DFQATT, CDR2 SNEGSKA (reference sequence). In DNA form, the CDR3 reads TGCAGTGCTAGAGATCCCTCTGGGACAGGGGAAGATTTT. As protein: CSARDPSGTGEDF.

The chain links TRBV12-3 or TRBV12-4 to TRBJ2-5; D unclear. This CDR3 spans 16 amino acids. V was cut by 7 bases and J by 1 base, with 19 bases left in between. The CDR3 is CASTPSVSTIQETQYF. CDR3 DNA sequence: TGTGCCAGCACTCCTTCCGTGTCTACCATCCAAGAGACCCAGTACTTC.